This T cell receptor beta chain was retrieved from a study of T cells in Graves' hyperthyroidism and ophthalmopathy. The CDR3 regions of TCR beta were amplified from RNA transcripts. HTBI primers were used for first-round RT-PCR of the TCR CDR3. Using its own MiXCR run on the multiplex PCR reads, TCRdb lists one record per CDR3 protein. The sample contains 600,000 to 750,000 distinct CDR3 sequences, around 15% of which appear only once. The origin of this receptor is a man aged 45 to 65 with Graves' hyperthyroidism. The sequenced sample was blood.

The CDR3 nucleotides are TGTGCCAGCAGCTTAGGACCGGGATCTACTAATGAAAAACTGTTTTTT. Protein sequence: CASSLGPGSTNEKLFF. The chain links TRBV7-9 to TRBJ1-4; D not resolved. This CDR3 has 16 amino acids. Germline CDR1 and CDR2: SEHNR and FQNEAQ (reference sequence). Trimming took off 1 base at V and 2 bases at J, with 11 bases between the two ends.